These 32 T cell receptor beta chains originate from one sample sequenced in a study of blood T cell repertoires in COVID-19 (dated by TCRdb to about 2020). The method behind the library was the immunoSEQ multiplex PCR assay. Held by TCRdb, this immuneACCESS table contains in-frame sequences only and omits some clones. Under half of the omission traces to an unresolved V gene where checked; the cause of the rest is unknown. In this sample the table shows approximately 50,000 clones, more than 90% of which occur a single time. In total, the top ten clones hold about 6.5% of the sample. Input material: peripheral blood. The receptors originated from a man in his fifties or sixties with active COVID-19.

The rearrangement joins TRBV25-1 to TRBJ2-7, with D perhaps matching TRBD2 (5 bases). This CDR3 comprises 15 residues. The germline CDR1 and CDR2 sequences are MGHDK and SYGVNS. Deletions cut 6 bases from V and 4 bases from J, with 19 bases between. CDR3 nucleotide sequence: TGTGCCAGCAGCACGACTAACGCCTTTCAGTACGAGCAGTACTTC. This sequence encodes CASSTTNAFQYEQYF.

The V gene is TRBV27, the J gene TRBJ2-3; D possibly corresponds to TRBD2 (7 bases). V shed 5 bases and J shed 3 bases, with 18 bases lying between them. CDR3 length equals 16 residues. In germline, CDR1 is MNHEY, CDR2 SMNVEV (reference sequence). Written as DNA, the CDR3 is TGTGCCAGCAGTCCCCGGGGAGGGGGTTGGACAGATACGCAGTATTTT. Its protein is CASSPRGGGWTDTQYF.

V usage is TRBV7-9 and J usage is TRBJ1-2, with TRBD1 matching 8 bases. Germline CDR1 and CDR2: SEHNR and FQNEAQ (reference sequence). The CDR3 consists of 13 residues. The junction had 5 bases not matched to a gene; V was cut back by 5 bases and J by 6 bases. CDR3 bases: TGTGCCAGCAGCCCGGACAGGGTGAATGGCTACACCTTC. It encodes CASSPDRVNGYTF.

The rearrangement links TRBV20-1 to TRBJ2-5; TRBD1 matches at 9 bases. The CDR3 contains 16 residues. Germline CDR1 DFQATT, CDR2 SNEGSKA (reference sequence). The V and J ends lost 3 bases and 0 bases, in that order; junction bases with no gene match: 8. As DNA, the CDR3 is TGCAGTGCTAGTCGTTCCGGGACAGGGTACCAAGAGACCCAGTACTTC. Translated, it gives CSASRSGTGYQETQYF.

V and J are TRBV7-2 and TRBJ1-1; no firm D call. CDR1 and CDR2 (germline): SGHTA, FQGNSA. V was clipped by 1 base and J by 11 bases, with 8 bases between them. The CDR3 consists of 11 residues. CDR3: CASSLDSYAFF. In nucleotides, the CDR3 is TGTGCCAGCAGCTTAGACAGTTACGCTTTCTTT.

The chain employs TRBV19 and TRBJ2-7; D unclear. CDR3 length: 15 amino acids. Per the germline V gene, CDR1 is LNHDA and CDR2 is SQIVND (reference sequence). With 3 bases removed from V and 4 bases from J, the gap between germline ends came to 16 bases. The CDR3 protein is CASSMMWHPRYEQYF. The CDR3 bases are TGTGCCAGTAGTATGATGTGGCACCCTAGGTACGAGCAGTACTTC. The entire variable domain, with the rest obtained from reference TRBV19 and TRBJ2-7, is as follows: DGGITQSPKYLFRKEGQNVTLSCEQNLNHDAMYWYRQDPGQGLRLIYYSQIVNDFQKGDIAEGYSVSREKKESFPLTVTSAQKNPTAFYLCASSMMWHPRYEQYFGPGTRLTVT.

The V and J genes are TRBV30 and TRBJ2-3; TRBD2 aligns across 7 bases. Unmatched junction bases numbered 14, after V lost 8 bases and J lost 6 bases. This CDR3 region has 14 residues. Germline CDR1 and CDR2: GTSNPN and SVGIG (reference sequence). CDR3 loop: CAQKPREELDTQYF. For the CDR3, the DNA is TGTGCCCAAAAGCCCCGGGAGGAGTTGGATACGCAGTATTTT. The full variable domain, with the rest looked up from reference TRBV30 and TRBJ2-3, is SQTIHQWPATLVQPVGSPLSLECTVEGTSNPNLYWYRQAAGRGLQLLFYSVGIGQISSEVPQNLSASRPQDRQFILSSKKLLLSDSGFYLCAQKPREELDTQYFGPGTRLTVL.

The chain employs TRBV24-1 and TRBJ2-1; 8 positions match TRBD1. This CDR3 spans 15 amino acids. The germline V gene encodes CDR1 KGHDR and CDR2 SFDVKD. V dropped 2 bases and J dropped 8; count of bases not matched to a gene: 7. CDR3: CATSDSRTGLDEQFF. The CDR3 nucleotides read TGTGCCACCAGTGATTCGAGGACAGGGTTGGATGAGCAGTTCTTC.

V is TRBV7-2 and J is TRBJ2-7; 7 positions agree with TRBD1. Germline CDR1 is SGHTA and CDR2 is FQGNSA. CDR3 length: 15 residues. The ends lost 0 bases at V and 4 bases at J; junction bases unmatched: 6. This CDR3 is CASSLAPGTAYEQYF. CDR3 bases: TGTGCCAGCAGCTTAGCTCCCGGGACAGCATACGAGCAGTACTTC.

The chain couples TRBV30 to TRBJ2-7, with D unresolved. V dropped 0 bases and J dropped 1 base, with 10 bases sitting between them. The CDR3 sequence is 14 residues long. Per the germline V gene, CDR1 is GTSNPN and CDR2 is SVGIG (reference sequence). CDR3 bases: TGTGCCTGGAGTGTAATGGCAAGTTCCTACGAGCAGTACTTC. Translating it yields CAWSVMASSYEQYF.

The V gene is TRBV21-1, the J gene TRBJ1-2. TRBV21-1 is designated a pseudogene. The length of the CDR3 is 15 residues. CDR3 DNA: TGTGCCAGCCTCGGGGGAAAGAGATCTAACTATGGCTACACCTTC. It yields the protein CASLGGKRSNYGYTF.

The V gene is TRBV7-6, the J gene TRBJ2-2, with TRBD1 identical over 8 bases. The germline V gene encodes CDR1 SGHVS and CDR2 FNYEAQ. Trimming took 5 bases from V and 6 from J; bases not matched to a gene: 8. The CDR3 spans 15 residues. Here the CDR3 reads CASSAVQGASGELFF. The CDR3 DNA reads TGTGCCAGCAGCGCGGTCCAGGGGGCATCCGGGGAGCTGTTTTTT.

This clone appeared a single time. The rearrangement links TRBV19 to TRBJ2-3; D call uncertain. Germline assignment: CDR1 LNHDA and CDR2 SQIVND (reference sequence). The V and J ends lost 3 bases and 2 bases respectively, with 15 bases between them. CDR3 length equals 16 residues. CDR3 coding DNA: TGTGCCAGTAGTATTTCAAGGAGACTGCCCACAGATACGCAGTATTTT. Its protein product is CASSISRRLPTDTQYF.

This rearrangement joins TRBV18 to TRBJ2-7, with 9 bases fitting TRBD1. Unmatched junction bases numbered 8, after V lost 5 bases and J lost 3 bases. The CDR3 is 15 amino acids. CDR1 and CDR2 from the germline V gene are KGHSH and LQKENI. The CDR3 loop reads CASSAGQGFYYEQYF. DNA of the CDR3: TGTGCCAGCTCAGCTGGACAGGGGTTTTACTACGAGCAGTACTTC.

This clone appeared once. The chain carries TRBV25-1 and TRBJ1-1, with TRBD1 identical over 7 bases. CDR1 and CDR2 (germline): MGHDK, SYGVNS. V trimming: 4 bases; J trimming: 3 bases; junction bases outside the gene matches: 5. This CDR3 region has 14 residues. The CDR3 DNA sequence: TGTGCCAGCAGTGCCAAAACAGGGGACACTGAAGCTTTCTTT. It yields the protein CASSAKTGDTEAFF.

The CDR3 region is CASSQGQGAGSPLHF. CDR3 nucleotides: TGTGCCAGCAGCCAAGGGCAGGGGGCTGGTTCACCCCTCCACTTT. The chain couples TRBV3-1 (or the pseudogene TRBV3-2) to TRBJ1-6, with 8 positions matching TRBD1. Losses at the gene ends were 1 base for V and 9 bases for J; bases not matched to a gene: 5. The CDR3 spans 15 residues. Germline assignment: CDR1 LGHDT and CDR2 YNNKEL (reference sequence).

This chain joins TRBV4-1 and TRBJ2-3, with D possibly being TRBD2 (5 bases). From germline, CDR1 is MGHRA and CDR2 YSYEKL. The V end lost 1 base, the J end lost 2 bases, and 19 bases lay between the germline ends. This CDR3 has 18 amino acids. The CDR3 loop is CASSQVGPRGSVTDTQYF. The CDR3 DNA reads TGCGCCAGCAGCCAAGTAGGGCCCCGGGGATCGGTCACAGATACGCAGTATTTT.

The genes are TRBV27 and TRBJ1-1; D is perhaps TRBD1 (5 bases). Looked up from germline, CDR1 is MNHEY and CDR2 is SMNVEV (reference sequence). This CDR3 is 15 amino acids long. V gave up 6 bases and J gave up 0 bases, with 14 bases separating them. The CDR3 nucleotides read TGTGCCAGCAGCCCGACAGCTTTCCTGAACACTGAAGCTTTCTTT. Protein: CASSPTAFLNTEAFF.

The CDR3: CASSEIGDRYNYGYTF. The CDR3 DNA follows: TGTGCCAGCAGTGAAATTGGGGACAGGTATAACTATGGCTACACCTTC. This chain links TRBV2 with TRBJ1-2; 8 bases line up with TRBD1. The length of the CDR3 is 16 residues. Germline V gene sequence: CDR1 SNHLY, CDR2 FYNNEI. V gave up 2 bases and J gave up 1 base; unmatched junction bases: 6.

The rearrangement links TRBV12-5 to TRBJ1-2; no reliable D call. The germline gives CDR1 LGHNT, CDR2 FRNRAP. V was cut by 1 base and J by 8 bases, with 11 bases left in between. The CDR3 totals 13 residues. CDR3 in DNA: TGTGCTAGTGGTTTGGGGGGAGGAGTAGGCTACACCTTC. It translates to CASGLGGGVGYTF.

This clone was observed a single time. The rearrangement joins TRBV10-3 to TRBJ2-5, with TRBD2 identical over 12 bases. Unmatched junction bases numbered 2, after V lost 2 bases and J lost 4 bases. This CDR3 region has 15 residues. Germline CDR1 and CDR2: ENHRY and SYGVKD. CDR3 DNA sequence: TGTGCCATCAGTGAGCCGGGACTAGCGGGAGAGACCCAGTACTTC. This gives the protein CAISEPGLAGETQYF.

The chain joins TRBV2 to TRBJ2-6; the match to TRBD1 covers 7 bases. Germline values: CDR1 SNHLY, CDR2 FYNNEI. The V gene end was trimmed by 6 bases and the J gene end by 1 base; junction bases not matched to a gene: 3. This CDR3 comprises 15 residues. The CDR3 sequence: CASSPDRSGANVLTF. The CDR3 DNA follows: TGTGCCAGCAGCCCGGACAGGTCTGGGGCCAACGTCCTGACTTTC.

The rearrangement links TRBV9 to TRBJ2-6; TRBD1 agrees at 8 bases. There are 17 residues in the CDR3. CDR1 is SGDLS, CDR2 YYNGEE, per germline. V lost 4 bases to trimming and J lost 0 bases; unmatched junction nucleotides: 6. CDR3 sequence: CASSIRQGSSGANVLTF. CDR3 sequence (DNA): TGTGCCAGCAGCATTAGACAGGGGAGCTCTGGGGCCAACGTCCTGACTTTC.

The CDR3, as DNA: TGCAGCGTTGGAACACCGAACACCGGGGAGCTGTTTTTT. Translating gives CSVGTPNTGELFF. The genes are TRBV29-1 and TRBJ2-2; D not resolved. The length of the CDR3 is 13 residues. Germline V gives CDR1 SQVTM, CDR2 ANQGSEA. V lost 4 bases and J lost 0, with 6 bases in between.

This chain joins TRBV7-6 and TRBJ2-1, with TRBD2 matching 11 bases. Trimming at V came to 3 bases and at J to 8 bases, leaving 9 bases not matched to a gene. The germline gives CDR1 SGHVS, CDR2 FNYEAQ. The CDR3 runs to 16 residues. CDR3 sequence: CASSLDRTSGGDEQFF. The CDR3 DNA reads as TGTGCCAGCAGCTTGGACAGAACTAGCGGGGGTGATGAGCAGTTCTTC.

The CDR3 DNA follows: TGTGCCAGCAGCCAAGGGGGGACAGGGACCCAGTACTTC. Its protein product is CASSQGGTGTQYF. V is TRBV4-2 and J is TRBJ2-5; 8 bases align to TRBD1. J was trimmed by 7 bases and V by 1 base; bases with no gene match: 2. The CDR3 spans 13 residues. CDR1 is LGHNA, CDR2 YNFKEQ, per germline.

This chain uses TRBV7-2 with TRBJ2-5, with 13 bases matching TRBD2. Trimming cost V 1 base and J 4 bases; bases outside gene matches: 3. Germline V gives CDR1 SGHTA, CDR2 FQGNSA. The CDR3 extends over 16 amino acids. CDR3 in DNA: TGTGCCAGCAGCTTAGGACTAGCGGGGGGAAGAGAGACCCAGTACTTC. Its translation: CASSLGLAGGRETQYF.

The chain couples TRBV6-4 to TRBJ1-1; no definite D call. The CDR3 contains 13 residues. The germline V gene encodes CDR1 MRHNA and CDR2 SNTAGT. V was shortened by 6 bases and J by 4 bases, with 12 bases between the two germline ends. The CDR3 nucleotides are TGTGCCAGCAGCGCCTCTTTGAGCACTGAAGCTTTCTTT. It specifies CASSASLSTEAFF.

This clone has only a few counts. The chain recombines TRBV5-6 with TRBJ2-5, with TRBD2 identical over 7 bases. CDR1 and CDR2 from the germline V gene are SGHDT and YYEEEE. The CDR3 runs 16 residues. V gave up 1 base and J gave up 0 bases; unmatched junction bases: 6. Written as DNA, the CDR3 is TGTGCCAGCAGCTTGACGAACGGGGGGTACCAAGAGACCCAGTACTTC. Translated, it gives CASSLTNGGYQETQYF. The full variable domain, in which reference TRBV5-6 and TRBJ2-5 provide the parts outside the CDR3, is DAGVTQSPTHLIKTRGQQVTLRCSPKSGHDTVSWYQQALGQGPQFIFQYYEEEERQRGNFPDRFSGHQFPNYSSELNVNALLLGDSALYLCASSLTNGGYQETQYFGPGTRLLVL.

The J gene is TRBJ2-2, the V gene TRBV7-2, with D hard to call. Per germline, CDR1 SGHTA and CDR2 FQGNSA. The V and J ends lost 4 bases and 5 bases respectively, with 11 bases between them. This CDR3 comprises 14 residues. CDR3 nucleotide sequence: TGTGCCAGCAGCTCGAGAGTCCTAACCGGGGAGCTGTTTTTT. This gives the protein CASSSRVLTGELFF.

This rearrangement joins TRBV7-8 to TRBJ2-7; 8 bases agree with TRBD1. This CDR3 has 14 residues. Germline CDR1 reads SGHVS; CDR2 reads FQNEAQ. V trimming: 4 bases; J trimming: 4 bases; junction bases outside the gene matches: 6. The CDR3 region has the DNA TGTGCCAGCAGCTCGACAGGGGATATTTACGAGCAGTACTTC. Translated: CASSSTGDIYEQYF.

The J gene is TRBJ2-3, the V gene TRBV3-1 (or the pseudogene TRBV3-2); TRBD2 might be the D (6 bases). The CDR3 sequence is 14 residues long. The germline V gene encodes CDR1 LGHDT and CDR2 YNNKEL (reference sequence). V was shortened by 4 bases and J by 10 bases, with 18 bases between the two germline ends. The CDR3 DNA reads TGTGCCAGCAGCCCCCTGGCGGGGATATATGCGCAGTATTTT. It yields the protein CASSPLAGIYAQYF.